These 20 T cell receptor beta chains came from one sample sequenced in a study of cytomegalovirus exposure and HLA in healthy donors. This PCR relied on a set of 60 Vbeta primers and 13 Jbeta primers. The repertoire was sequenced with immunoSEQ multiplex PCR; TCRdb's copy has only in-frame clones and lacks some. Among 85,000 to 130,000 clones listed, more than 75% were seen once. Material for sequencing was PBMCs. These receptors were taken from a woman in her thirties or forties in good health and CMV-seronegative.

A note on this clone: Other DNA sequences in the sample encode the same CDR3. The genes are TRBV5-1 and TRBJ2-3; 8 bases match TRBD2. The CDR3 has 14 residues. V gave up 2 bases and J gave up 2 bases; unmatched junction bases: 1. The germline V gene encodes CDR1 SGHRS and CDR2 YFSETQ. DNA of the CDR3: TGCGCCAGCAGCTTTAGCGGGGTCACAGATACGCAGTATTTT. Translating it yields CASSFSGVTDTQYF.

The chain joins TRBV7-9 to TRBJ1-5; D uncertain. CDR1 is SEHNR, CDR2 FQNEAQ, per germline (reference sequence). Trimming stripped 3 bases from V and 11 bases from J, with 11 bases between. There are 12 residues in the CDR3. The CDR3 nucleotides are TGTGCCAGCAGCTTGGATGGAGGGACCCAGCATTTT. Its protein product is CASSLDGGTQHF.

The chain carries TRBV28 and TRBJ2-3; 7 bases align to TRBD2. Germline trimming cut 3 bases from V and 4 bases from J; bases unmatched to any gene: 7. CDR3 length equals 15 residues. Germline CDR1 is MDHEN and CDR2 is SYDVKM. In nucleotides, the CDR3 is TGTGCCAGCAGTTTGGAAACGACTAGCCCAGATACGCAGTATTTT. It translates to CASSLETTSPDTQYF.

This chain connects TRBV19 to TRBJ1-1; D perhaps matches TRBD1 (5 bases). CDR1 LNHDA and CDR2 SQIVND come from the germline V gene (reference sequence). Trimming stripped 7 bases from V and 0 bases from J, with 12 bases between. This CDR3 spans 14 amino acids. The CDR3 bases are TGTGCCAGTAAGACGGCGGACATGAACACTGAAGCTTTCTTT. It translates to CASKTADMNTEAFF.

The rearrangement links TRBV4-3 to TRBJ2-2, with 13 positions matching TRBD2. CDR1 is LGHNA, CDR2 YSLEER, per germline. This CDR3 is 19 amino acids long. Trimming cost V 2 bases and J 6 bases; bases outside gene matches: 12. The CDR3 region is CASSQIYGTSGVRAGELFF. The CDR3 DNA reads as TGCGCCAGCAGCCAAATTTATGGGACTAGCGGGGTAAGGGCCGGGGAGCTGTTTTTT.

The V call is TRBV19, the J call TRBJ1-5, with TRBD1 as a possible D gene (5 bases). CDR3 length: 16 amino acids. The ends were cut back, 1 base at V and 6 bases at J, with 16 bases in the middle. CDR1 and CDR2 (germline): LNHDA, SQIVND (reference sequence). CDR3 sequence reads: CASSIVQGRKSQPQHF. The CDR3 DNA sequence: TGTGCCAGTAGTATAGTGCAGGGAAGGAAAAGTCAGCCCCAGCATTTT.

The sample holds one count of this clone. CDR3 bases: TGTGCCAGCAGTGACGGGGACAGGACCGGGGAGCTGTTTTTT. It translates to CASSDGDRTGELFF. V gene TRBV28 combines with J gene TRBJ2-2; 8 bases match TRBD1. The CDR3 has 14 amino acids. The germline gives CDR1 MDHEN, CDR2 SYDVKM. The junction had 4 bases not matched to a gene; V was cut back by 5 bases and J by 5 bases.

For this clone: The germline gene is not matched at one end of the junction; a read error may be the cause. The CDR3 is CSSSLLAGGLTGELFF. DNA of the CDR3: TGTTCCAGCAGCTTACTAGCGGGAGGATTAACCGGGGAGCTGTTTTTT. The chain joins TRBV7-9 to TRBJ2-2, with 12 nucleotides matching TRBD2. Germline CDR1 is SEHNR and CDR2 is FQNEAQ (reference sequence). This CDR3 region has 16 residues.

This chain uses TRBV2 with TRBJ2-7; 7 positions agree with TRBD1. This CDR3 has 12 residues. Losses at the gene ends were 4 bases for V and 5 bases for J; bases not matched to a gene: 2. CDR1 is SNHLY, CDR2 FYNNEI, per germline. The CDR3 DNA reads TGTGCCAGCAGTGGACAGGGCAACGAGCAGTACTTC. Protein sequence: CASSGQGNEQYF.

This chain joins TRBV9 and TRBJ1-1; D remains ambiguous. The CDR3 sequence is 14 residues long. Trimming left V 0 bases short and J 1 base short, with 7 bases between. CDR1 and CDR2 (germline): SGDLS, YYNGEE. CDR3 bases: TGTGCCAGCAGCGTAGTTGGGCAGAACACTGAAGCTTTCTTT. Its translation is CASSVVGQNTEAFF. The variable domain in full, with the rest retrieved from reference TRBV9 and TRBJ1-1, is DSGVTQTPKHLITATGQRVTLRCSPRSGDLSVYWYQQSLDQGLQFLIQYYNGEERAKGNILERFSAQQFPDLHSELNLSSLELGDSALYFCASSVVGQNTEAFFGQGTRLTVV.

The chain joins TRBV14 to TRBJ1-4, with D possibly being TRBD1 (6 bases). V lost 3 bases, J lost 12 bases, and 11 bases lay in between. This CDR3 has 12 amino acids. The germline V gene has CDR1 SGHDN and CDR2 FVKESK. CDR3 loop: CASSHRGIELFF. The CDR3 DNA reads as TGTGCCAGCAGCCACAGGGGTATTGAACTGTTTTTT.

Notes on this clone: One end of the junction fails to match germline, which may point to a read error. The CDR3 DNA reads TGTTCCAGCAGCTTGGATTCGACAGGTCGGTCTGAAAAACTGTTTTTT. Its protein product is CSSSLDSTGRSEKLFF. The V call is TRBV7-9, the J call TRBJ1-4; tentative D call: TRBD1 (6 bases). The CDR3 runs 16 residues. The germline CDR1 and CDR2 sequences are SEHNR and FQNEAQ (reference sequence).

The chain joins TRBV5-6 to TRBJ2-3; 7 bases line up with TRBD2. Looked up from germline, CDR1 is SGHDT and CDR2 is YYEEEE. With V trimmed by 4 bases and J by 12 bases, 11 bases remained unmatched. The CDR3 covers 13 residues. The CDR3 coding sequence is TGTGCCAGCAGCATTTTAGCGGGCCAGCTTCAGTATTTT. Translated, it gives CASSILAGQLQYF.

This sequence joins TRBV18 and TRBJ2-3, with 7 bases identical to TRBD1. Per the germline V gene, CDR1 is KGHSH and CDR2 is LQKENI. The ends lost 3 bases at V and 2 bases at J; junction bases unmatched: 8. The CDR3 is 16 residues long. The CDR3 coding sequence is TGTGCCAGCTCACCTAAACAGGGGAAGTACACAGATACGCAGTATTTT. It translates to CASSPKQGKYTDTQYF.

The rearrangement uses TRBV28 and TRBJ2-7; weak D call: TRBD1 (6 bases). CDR1 MDHEN and CDR2 SYDVKM come from the germline V gene. Trimming took 8 bases from V and 3 from J, leaving 14 bases between them. The CDR3 is made up of 13 amino acids. CDR3: CASGGTPLYEQYF. CDR3 in DNA: TGTGCCAGCGGTGGGACACCGCTCTACGAGCAGTACTTC.

The CDR3 loop reads CASTAPGEQANTEAFF. The CDR3 DNA reads as TGTGCCAGCACCGCTCCAGGGGAACAGGCGAACACTGAAGCTTTCTTT. The V and J genes are TRBV28 and TRBJ1-1, with D possibly matching TRBD1 (6 bases). Per germline, CDR1 MDHEN and CDR2 SYDVKM. Trimming pared 7 bases from V and 1 base from J, leaving 19 bases between. The CDR3 runs to 16 residues.

This sequence joins TRBV13 and TRBJ2-7; D possibly corresponds to TRBD1 (6 bases). Germline V CDR1 and CDR2: PRHDT, FYEKMQ (reference sequence). The ends were cut back, 5 bases at V and 0 bases at J, with 8 bases in the middle. The length of the CDR3 is 13 residues. The CDR3 is CASSDRTSYEQYF. The CDR3, as DNA: TGTGCCAGCAGCGACAGGACCTCCTACGAGCAGTACTTC.

The rearrangement uses TRBV27 and TRBJ2-7, with TRBD1 as a possible D gene (6 bases). CDR3 length: 17 residues. V lost 4 bases and J 0 bases, leaving 19 bases between the germline ends. Germline CDR1 reads MNHEY; CDR2 reads SMNVEV (reference sequence). The CDR3 DNA sequence: TGTGCCAGCAGTTCGGAACGACAGGCCCAAAGCTCCTACGAGCAGTACTTC. Amino acids: CASSSERQAQSSYEQYF.

This rearrangement joins TRBV18 to TRBJ2-7, with D perhaps matching TRBD1 (6 bases). Germline assignment: CDR1 KGHSH and CDR2 LQKENI. V was pared by 0 bases and J by 1 base, with 10 bases between. This CDR3 contains 15 residues. CDR3 loop: CASSPPTGISYEQYF. DNA of the CDR3: TGTGCCAGCTCACCACCAACAGGGATATCCTACGAGCAGTACTTC.

The chain combines TRBV10-2 with TRBJ1-1; perhaps TRBD1 as D (5 bases). V gave up 5 bases and J gave up 0 bases, with 16 bases separating them. CDR1 WSHSY and CDR2 SAAADI come from the germline V gene. This CDR3 has 16 residues. The CDR3 DNA reads as TGCGCCAGCAGTCTACAGGTTCCCCGCTTGAACACTGAAGCTTTCTTT. Translated, it gives CASSLQVPRLNTEAFF.